These 24 T cell receptor beta chains were sequenced from one sample in a study of identical twins. Using its own MiXCR run on the 5' RACE reads, TCRdb lists one record per CDR3 protein. Found here are 500,000 to 700,000 distinct CDR3 sequences, roughly 7.2% of them singletons; the top ten hold approximately 1.5%. This sample also appeared in a second study, on yellow fever vaccine responses in identical twins.

Sequenced input: PBMCs. Every receptor here comes from a woman under 30 in good health.

V and J are TRBV20-1 and TRBJ2-5; 10 bases align to TRBD2. Germline assignment: CDR1 DFQATT and CDR2 SNEGSKA (reference sequence). The trim removed 7 bases at V and 3 bases at J, leaving 11 bases unmatched. The CDR3 consists of 15 residues. The CDR3 here is CSDTISGGLKETQYF. Here the CDR3 DNA reads TGCAGTGACACGATTAGCGGGGGGCTAAAAGAGACCCAGTACTTC.

This chain joins TRBV18 and TRBJ2-1; 15 positions match TRBD2. This CDR3 region has 15 residues. Per the germline V gene, CDR1 is KGHSH and CDR2 is LQKENI. V trimming: 5 bases; J trimming: 6 bases; junction bases outside the gene matches: 2. The CDR3 spells CASSGLAGGPNEQFF. CDR3 in DNA: TGTGCCAGCTCAGGACTAGCGGGGGGGCCCAATGAGCAGTTCTTC.

Ten or more counts support this clonotype. The V call is TRBV5-1, the J call TRBJ2-1; 10 bases agree with TRBD2. This CDR3 region has 15 residues. From germline, CDR1 is SGHRS and CDR2 YFSETQ. V shed 5 bases, J shed 5 bases, and the junction held 7 bases outside the gene matches. Here the CDR3 reads CASRRTSGADNEQFF. CDR3 DNA sequence: TGCGCCAGCAGGCGGACTAGCGGCGCCGACAATGAGCAGTTCTTC.

This clonotype was counted only a few times. The J gene is TRBJ1-2, the V gene TRBV10-2; the D is unclear. Trimming left V 3 bases short and J 2 bases short, with 10 bases between. Germline lookup yields CDR1 WSHSY and CDR2 SAAADI. The CDR3 is 14 residues long. CDR3 nucleotides: TGCGCCAGCAGTGAATCCGGAGTCAACTATGGCTACACCTTC. Its translation is CASSESGVNYGYTF.

This clonotype showed up just once. The chain joins TRBV13 to TRBJ1-5; no firm D call. The V gene lost 4 bases and the J gene lost 3 bases, with 16 bases spanning the gap. From germline, CDR1 is PRHDT and CDR2 FYEKMQ (reference sequence). The CDR3 spans 16 residues. As DNA, the CDR3 is TGTGCCAGCAGCTCATCTCGGGGAGGCATCAATCAGCCCCAGCATTTT. Translating gives CASSSSRGGINQPQHF.

This clonotype was observed many times. The chain couples TRBV20-1 to TRBJ1-5; D is undetermined. The CDR3 has 12 residues. The ends were cut back, 3 bases at V and 4 bases at J, with 7 bases in the middle. CDR1 DFQATT and CDR2 SNEGSKA come from the germline V gene (reference sequence). Here the CDR3 reads CSASSGNQPQHF. In DNA, the CDR3 is TGCAGTGCTAGCTCGGGGAATCAGCCCCAGCATTTT.

This chain links TRBV6-1 with TRBJ2-7; 14 bases match TRBD2. Germline CDR1 MNHNS, CDR2 SASEGT. The V and J ends lost 6 bases and 5 bases, in that order; junction bases with no gene match: 9. The CDR3 has 16 amino acids. The CDR3 DNA is TGTGCCAGCAGACGGGGACTAGCGGGAGCAATGGACGAGCAGTACTTC. Residues: CASRRGLAGAMDEQYF.

This clonotype has just a few counts. The chain combines TRBV7-3 with TRBJ1-1, with a tentative D call TRBD1 (5 bases). The CDR3 runs to 15 residues. Trimming left V 1 base short and J 7 bases short, with 16 bases between. From germline, CDR1 is SGHTA and CDR2 FQGTGA. This CDR3 is CASSLRQLAPLEAFF. CDR3 coding DNA: TGTGCCAGCAGCTTAAGACAGTTGGCCCCACTTGAAGCTTTCTTT.

This clonotype was recorded at least ten times. This chain uses TRBV4-1 with TRBJ1-4, with TRBD1 identical over 9 bases. Per germline, CDR1 MGHRA and CDR2 YSYEKL. The CDR3 covers 17 residues. Trimming at V came to 5 bases and at J to 7 bases, leaving 14 bases not matched to a gene. The CDR3 is CASSTRQGDFFGEKLFF. The CDR3, as DNA: TGCGCCAGCAGCACCCGACAGGGGGATTTCTTCGGTGAAAAACTGTTTTTT.

This clonotype was observed a few times. The chain is built from TRBV11-3 and TRBJ1-5, with a weak D call TRBD1 (5 bases). From germline, CDR1 is SGHNT and CDR2 YENEEA. The V end was cut by 2 bases, the J end by 1 base, with 12 bases between. This CDR3 spans 16 amino acids. The CDR3 region is CASSLLGRVSNQPQHF. The DNA for the CDR3 is TGTGCCAGCAGCTTACTAGGCAGGGTAAGCAATCAGCCCCAGCATTTT.

This chain uses TRBV21-1 with TRBJ1-5. TRBV21-1 is a listed pseudogene. The CDR3 totals 14 residues. The CDR3 DNA reads TGTGCCAGCAGCCTGGAACAGCATAATCAGCCCCAGCATTTT. Translating it yields CASSLEQHNQPQHF.

This clonotype was counted a few times. The chain combines TRBV11-2 with TRBJ2-5; 8 positions agree with TRBD2. V was clipped by 5 bases and J by 5 bases; unmatched bases: 10. The CDR3 has 15 amino acids. Germline assignment: CDR1 SGHAT and CDR2 FQNNGV. The CDR3 DNA sequence: TGTGCCAGCAGCCCTTCTCGGGGGGGGGTTGAGACCCAGTACTTC. Amino acid sequence: CASSPSRGGVETQYF.

This clonotype was counted many times. This chain uses TRBV12-3 or TRBV12-4 with TRBJ1-2; D not resolved. This CDR3 is 10 amino acids long. Trimming removed 6 bases from V and 6 bases from J, with 5 bases in between. The CDR3, as DNA: TGTGCCAGCAGCTACCATGGCTACACCTTC. Protein product: CASSYHGYTF.

The gene calls are TRBV5-1 and TRBJ2-7; D tentatively fits TRBD1 or TRBD2 (7 bases each). Germline CDR1 reads SGHRS; CDR2 reads YFSETQ. The CDR3 is 14 residues long. Trimming shortened V by 4 bases and J by 7 bases, and 18 bases separated the two germline ends. CDR3 in amino acids: CASSSRGGGLEQYF. The DNA of the CDR3 is TGCGCCAGCAGCAGCCGGGGAGGGGGCTTGGAGCAGTACTTC.

The sample holds many counts of this clonotype. The CDR3 loop is CASSSGPGHGELFF. The DNA for the CDR3 is TGTGCCAGCAGTTCCGGACCGGGACACGGGGAGCTGTTTTTT. The chain joins TRBV27 to TRBJ2-2, with a tentative D call TRBD1 (6 bases). CDR3 length: 14 residues. V was cut by 4 bases and J by 7 bases, with 13 bases left in between. Germline CDR1 MNHEY, CDR2 SMNVEV (reference sequence).

The J gene is TRBJ2-3, the V gene TRBV5-1; 7 bases map to TRBD1. J lost 0 bases, V lost 4 bases, and 8 bases had no gene match. In germline, CDR1 is SGHRS, CDR2 YFSETQ. The CDR3 is 16 residues long. The CDR3 DNA follows: TGCGCCAGCAGCCCACCGGGACAGTCTAGCACAGATACGCAGTATTTT. Amino acid sequence: CASSPPGQSSTDTQYF.

The chain uses TRBV5-1 and TRBJ2-5; possible D gene TRBD2, 6 bases. V was trimmed by 7 bases and J by 2 bases, leaving 18 bases between them. Germline V gives CDR1 SGHRS, CDR2 YFSETQ. The CDR3 covers 15 residues. CDR3 DNA sequence: TGCGCCAGCCGCCCCGGAGGGGTTGGACAAGAGACCCAGTACTTC. Protein sequence: CASRPGGVGQETQYF.

The chain combines TRBV20-1 with TRBJ1-1; 8 positions match TRBD1. The CDR3 is 15 amino acids. CDR1 is DFQATT and CDR2 is SNEGSKA in the germline V gene (reference sequence). The ends lost 3 bases at V and 3 bases at J; junction bases unmatched: 9. This CDR3 reads CSARVPGQVDTEAFF. CDR3 nucleotides: TGCAGTGCTAGGGTCCCGGGACAGGTCGACACTGAAGCTTTCTTT.

This clonotype was found many times. The rearrangement uses TRBV28 and TRBJ2-5, with 13 bases matching TRBD2. With V trimmed by 11 bases and J by 5 bases, 8 bases remained unmatched. The CDR3 loop spans 14 amino acids. Germline CDR1 is MDHEN and CDR2 is SYDVKM. The CDR3 sequence: CAGRTSGRGETQYF. CDR3 nucleotide sequence: TGTGCCGGCCGGACTAGCGGGAGAGGGGAGACCCAGTACTTC.

This clonotype appeared many times. The CDR3 reads CASSHEYQPSGNTIYF. CDR3 bases: TGCGCCAGCAGCCACGAATATCAACCCTCTGGAAACACCATATATTTT. This chain joins TRBV5-1 and TRBJ1-3; D is ambiguous. Germline V gene data show CDR1 as SGHRS and CDR2 as YFSETQ. This CDR3 contains 16 residues. V dropped 4 bases and J dropped 0 bases, with 14 bases sitting between them.

The gene calls are TRBV5-1 and TRBJ2-5; D unresolved. Germline-derived CDR1 and CDR2 are SGHRS and YFSETQ. The CDR3 has 14 residues. Trimming removed 0 bases at V and 5 bases at J, with 11 bases between. This CDR3 is CASSLVVFGETQYF. As DNA, the CDR3 is TGCGCCAGCAGCTTGGTAGTTTTCGGGGAGACCCAGTACTTC.

This clonotype was seen ten or more times. The rearrangement uses TRBV29-1 and TRBJ1-1; TRBD1 might be the D (6 bases). Germline CDR1 and CDR2: SQVTM and ANQGSEA. This CDR3 region has 13 residues. Trimming shortened V by 3 bases and J by 5 bases, and 13 bases separated the two germline ends. CDR3 coding DNA: TGCAGCGTTGATGGGGGCTTGCGGACTGAAGCTTTCTTT. This codes for CSVDGGLRTEAFF.

This clonotype was counted a few times. This rearrangement joins TRBV6-1 to TRBJ1-5; D possibly corresponds to TRBD1 (6 bases). The CDR3 length is 17 residues. V was shortened by 5 bases and J by 0 bases, with 17 bases between the two germline ends. The germline V gene has CDR1 MNHNS and CDR2 SASEGT. CDR3 in amino acids: CASSRTTGRNSNQPQHF. Here the CDR3 DNA reads TGTGCCAGCAGTCGCACCACAGGGCGTAATAGCAATCAGCCCCAGCATTTT.

This chain connects TRBV29-1 to TRBJ1-2; 10 bases are shared with TRBD1. The CDR3 runs 14 residues. CDR1 and CDR2 from the germline V gene are SQVTM and ANQGSEA. The V segment lost 7 bases and the J segment 6 bases; nucleotides outside the gene matches: 11. CDR3 sequence reads: CSGGTGENPHGYTF. For the CDR3, the DNA is TGCAGCGGCGGGACAGGGGAAAACCCCCATGGCTACACCTTC. The variable domain in full, with the rest retrieved from reference TRBV29-1 and TRBJ1-2, is SAVISQKPSRDICQRGTSLTIQCQVDSQVTMMFWYRQQPGQSLTLIATANQGSEATYESGFVIDKFPISRPNLTFSTLTVSNMSPEDSSIYLCSGGTGENPHGYTFGSGTRLTVV.